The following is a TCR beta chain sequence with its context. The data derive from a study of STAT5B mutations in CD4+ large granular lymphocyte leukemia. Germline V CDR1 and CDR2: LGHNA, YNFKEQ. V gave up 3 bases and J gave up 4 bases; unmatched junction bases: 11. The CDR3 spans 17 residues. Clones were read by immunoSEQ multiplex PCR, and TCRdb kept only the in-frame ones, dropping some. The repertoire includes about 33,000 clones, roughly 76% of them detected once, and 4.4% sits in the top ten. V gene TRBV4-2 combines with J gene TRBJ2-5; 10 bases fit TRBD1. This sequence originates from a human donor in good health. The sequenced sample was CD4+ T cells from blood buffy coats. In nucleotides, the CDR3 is TGTGCCAGCAGCCAGGGGACAGGGGACCGATTTAGAGAGACCCAGTACTTC. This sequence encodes CASSQGTGDRFRETQYF.